The clone carrying this T cell receptor (beta chain) has more than one count but fewer than ten. Antigen unknown. CDR3 size: 11 residues. CDR1 SEHNR and CDR2 FQNEAQ come from the germline V gene (reference sequence). The sample is drawn from a study of blood T cells in healthy people across ages. Findings of the study overall: Relative to aged donors, long-lived donors carried more naive CD4+ cells and displayed higher diversity.

Using a J-beta primer mix together with a sample-barcoded 5' primer, a second PCR was run for about 7 to 12 cycles. TCRdb called the 5' RACE reads again in MiXCR, with one record for every CDR3 protein. This repertoire shows around 1,000,000 distinct CDR3 sequences, roughly 24% found once; its top ten account for approximately 0.71%. These same records also appear under a second study, on T cells of mothers and their children. In that study: Overlap ran slightly, non-significantly higher for related than unrelated mother-child pairs.

Sequenced sample: blood. The receptor was isolated from a girl under 10 years old in good health. V gene TRBV7-9 combines with J gene TRBJ2-5, with TRBD2 as a possible D gene (6 bases). TRBJ2-7 matches the DNA end more closely, so the J call is doubtful. The CDR3 loop is CASGGTYEQYF. CDR3 sequence (DNA): TGTGCCAGCGGGGGGACCTACGAGCAGTACTTC.